This T cell receptor beta chain was retrieved from a study of T cells in Graves' hyperthyroidism and ophthalmopathy. Study at large: Peripheral blood was drawn at first diagnosis, prior to all treatment. Findings of the study overall: Classification by a 13 V-J model distinguished ophthalmopathy from stable hyperthyroidism.

On the basis of clinical symptoms, serum thyroxine and TRAb, thyroid ultrasound and orbital computed tomography, diagnoses were made. Using more than 8 ml of fresh peripheral blood, PBMCs were prepared. This clonotype has ten or more counts. Antigen specificity is unknown. Amplified regions were TCR beta CDR3 sequences from RNA transcripts. TCR CDR3 regions were first amplified by RT-PCR with HTBI primers. MiXCR, applied by TCRdb to the multiplex PCR reads, yields one record per CDR3 protein. The sample yields about 250,000 distinct CDR3 sequences, 24% seen once. This CDR3 comprises 15 residues. Deletions cut 6 bases from V and 7 bases from J, with 21 bases between. Germline V gene lookup returns CDR1 MDHEN and CDR2 SYDVKM.

The sequenced sample was blood. V is TRBV28 and J is TRBJ2-5; the D gene is possibly TRBD1 (6 bases). The receptor was derived from a middle-aged woman with Graves' ophthalmopathy. The CDR3 DNA reads TGTGCCAGCAGGAACCCGAAAACAGGGTTTTGGACCCAGTACTTC. Translating it yields CASRNPKTGFWTQYF. Drawing the rest from reference TRBV28 and TRBJ2-5, the complete variable domain is DVKVTQSSRYLVKRTGEKVFLECVQDMDHENMFWYRQDPGLGLRLIYFSYDVKMKEKGDIPEGYSVSREKKERFSLILESASTNQTSMYLCASRNPKTGFWTQYFGPGTRLLVL.